Listed here are 12 T cell receptor beta chains from one sample, sequenced in a study of T cell responses to AZD1222 COVID-19 vaccine (dated by TCRdb to the early 2020s). Library preparation employed the immunoSEQ multiplex PCR assay. TCRdb retrieved this table from immuneACCESS and kept in-frame rearrangements only. Not all clones are present; in checked studies, unresolved V genes account for under half, and no reason is known for the remainder. This sample holds around 140,000 clones; about 94% were observed only once. Roughly 4% of the sample comes from the top ten. The sample's time point label, decoded: about 28 days (+/-7) after the second vaccine dose. The sequencing used peripheral blood, collected 28 days after the second AZD1222 dose. The source is an adult who received the AZD1222 COVID-19 vaccine.

This chain links TRBV14 with TRBJ2-3; TRBD2 matches 7 bases. V shed 3 bases, J shed 6 bases, and the junction held 6 bases outside the gene matches. The CDR3 contains 14 residues. Germline V gene lookup returns CDR1 SGHDN and CDR2 FVKESK. CDR3 bases: TGTGCCAGCAGCCAGGAACTAGCGTCCGATACGCAGTATTTT. Translated: CASSQELASDTQYF.

V is TRBV2 and J is TRBJ1-5; no clear D. Trimming pared 3 bases from V and 0 bases from J, leaving 3 bases between. Looked up from germline, CDR1 is SNHLY and CDR2 is FYNNEI. The CDR3 length is 13 residues. The CDR3 region is CASSDRSNQPQHF. For the CDR3, the DNA is TGTGCCAGCAGTGATCGTAGCAATCAGCCCCAGCATTTT.

The chain is built from TRBV5-6 and TRBJ2-1; TRBD2 agrees at 7 bases. Germline-derived CDR1 and CDR2 are SGHDT and YYEEEE. This CDR3 has 15 residues. V was pared by 4 bases and J by 6 bases, with 10 bases of the junction left unmatched. CDR3 nucleotides: TGTGCCAGCAGCCCCCGGGACTACGTCCGCAATGAGCAGTTCTTC. It codes for CASSPRDYVRNEQFF.

This clone occurred a few times. The rearrangement uses TRBV11-3 and TRBJ1-1; no clear D gene. Trimming shortened V by 5 bases and J by 4 bases, and 14 bases separated the two germline ends. Per the germline V gene, CDR1 is SGHNT and CDR2 is YENEEA. This CDR3 has 14 amino acids. Written as DNA, the CDR3 is TGTGCCAGCAGCCGAGGAGGGCAACGCACTGAAGCTTTCTTT. It is translated as CASSRGGQRTEAFF.

The chain uses TRBV4-3 and TRBJ1-1; TRBD1 aligns across 7 bases. The germline CDR1 and CDR2 sequences are LGHNA and YSLEER. The CDR3 loop spans 17 amino acids. The V gene end was trimmed by 0 bases and the J gene end by 5 bases; junction bases not matched to a gene: 12. For the CDR3, the DNA is TGCGCCAGCAGCCAAGAAATCAGGGGGGACATGCTAACTGAAGCTTTCTTT. This codes for CASSQEIRGDMLTEAFF.

The gene calls are TRBV15 and TRBJ1-5; TRBD1 aligns across 7 bases. Germline V CDR1 and CDR2: LNHNV, YYDKDF (reference sequence). V lost 9 bases, J lost 10 bases, and 18 bases stayed unmatched. The CDR3 extends over 15 amino acids. The CDR3 is CATGWGTESTDPQHF. In nucleotides, the CDR3 is TGTGCCACGGGGTGGGGGACAGAGTCGACGGATCCCCAGCATTTT.

The chain joins TRBV29-1 to TRBJ2-5, with D unresolved. Trimming removed 0 bases from V and 1 base from J, with 12 bases in between. In germline, CDR1 is SQVTM, CDR2 ANQGSEA. The CDR3 has 15 amino acids. The CDR3 nucleotides read TGCAGCGTTGAAGATCGAGACCGCAGCCAAGAGACCCAGTACTTC. This sequence encodes CSVEDRDRSQETQYF.

The chain has TRBV11-3 and TRBJ2-1; D gene unclear. V lost 0 bases to trimming and J lost 8 bases, with 14 bases between them. The CDR3 totals 15 residues. The germline V gene has CDR1 SGHNT and CDR2 YENEEA. The CDR3 spells CASSLDPVQGHEQFF. The CDR3, as DNA: TGTGCCAGCAGCTTAGATCCGGTCCAAGGGCATGAGCAGTTCTTC.

The chain joins TRBV4-1 to TRBJ2-5, with TRBD2 identical over 9 bases. Germline values: CDR1 MGHRA, CDR2 YSYEKL. The CDR3 runs to 15 residues. Trimming removed 3 bases from V and 3 bases from J; junction bases left unmatched: 5. CDR3 sequence (DNA): TGCGCCAGCAGCCACCCTTTAGCGGGGGAAGAGACCCAGTACTTC. The encoded protein is CASSHPLAGEETQYF.

This clone was found once. This sample includes further DNA sequences coding for the same CDR3. Here the CDR3 reads CASTSGNTIYF. In DNA form, the CDR3 reads TGTGCCAGCACTTCAGGAAACACCATATATTTT. The chain carries TRBV6-6 and TRBJ1-3; D remains unclear. Germline V lookup: CDR1 MNHNY, CDR2 SVGAGI (reference sequence). Trimming took off 7 bases at V and 4 bases at J, with 5 bases between the two ends. The CDR3 runs 11 residues.

The genes are TRBV28 and TRBJ2-7; the match to TRBD2 covers 8 bases. Unmatched junction bases numbered 2, after V lost 1 base and J lost 0 bases. The CDR3 consists of 15 residues. Per the germline V gene, CDR1 is MDHEN and CDR2 is SYDVKM. CDR3: CASSLLAGSSYEQYF. CDR3 coding DNA: TGTGCCAGCAGTTTATTAGCGGGGAGCTCCTACGAGCAGTACTTC.

The gene calls are TRBV11-2 and TRBJ2-2; D is unclear. Germline CDR1 reads SGHAT; CDR2 reads FQNNGV. V shed 3 bases and J shed 8 bases, with 13 bases lying between them. CDR3 size: 14 residues. CDR3 sequence: CASSLNGFSGELFF. CDR3 in DNA: TGTGCCAGCAGCTTGAACGGTTTTTCGGGGGAGCTGTTTTTT. The full variable domain, completed using reference TRBV11-2 and TRBJ2-2, is EAGVAQSPRYKIIEKRQSVAFWCNPISGHATLYWYQQILGQGPKLLIQFQNNGVVDDSQLPKDRFSAERLKGVDSTLKIQPAKLEDSAVYLCASSLNGFSGELFFGEGSRLTVL.